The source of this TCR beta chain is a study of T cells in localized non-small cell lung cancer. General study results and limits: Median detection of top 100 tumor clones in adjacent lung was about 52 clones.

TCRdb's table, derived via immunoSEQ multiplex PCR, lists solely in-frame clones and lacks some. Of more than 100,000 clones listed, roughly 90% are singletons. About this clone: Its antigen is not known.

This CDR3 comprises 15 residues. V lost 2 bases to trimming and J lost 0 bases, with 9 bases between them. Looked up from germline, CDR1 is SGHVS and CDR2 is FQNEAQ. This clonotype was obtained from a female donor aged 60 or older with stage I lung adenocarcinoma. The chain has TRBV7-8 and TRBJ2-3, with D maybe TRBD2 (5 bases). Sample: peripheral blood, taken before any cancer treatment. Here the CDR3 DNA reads TGTGCCAGCAGCTTATTGAGGGCTAGCACAGATACGCAGTATTTT. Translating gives CASSLLRASTDTQYF.